This passage covers 22 T cell receptor beta chains from one sample sequenced in a study of Graves' ophthalmopathy and Graves' hyperthyroidism. Investigators amplified TCR beta CDR3 regions from RNA transcripts. Scientists carried out first-round RT-PCR using HTBI primers and then a second-round multiplex PCR. Each CDR3 protein is one row after TCRdb ran MiXCR on the multiplex PCR reads. The sample lists about 600,000 distinct CDR3 sequences, less than 45% seen once, with less than 4.5% in the top ten. Sequenced input: peripheral blood or thyroid tissue (not recorded which). The receptors here all came from an adult man with Graves' hyperthyroidism.

This clonotype was counted many times. The rearrangement joins TRBV12-3 or TRBV12-4 to TRBJ1-2; D ambiguous. V was pared by 5 bases and J by 0 bases, with 16 bases between. The CDR3 is made up of 16 amino acids. CDR3 loop: CASSTDFVLTNYGYTF. The CDR3 DNA follows: TGTGCCAGCAGTACGGACTTCGTGCTGACTAACTATGGCTACACCTTC.

This sequence joins TRBV7-9 and TRBJ2-7, with 8 nucleotides matching TRBD2. Matching the DNA end better, TRBJ2-1 makes the J call doubtful. This CDR3 comprises 16 residues. The germline V gene encodes CDR1 SEHNR and CDR2 FQNEAQ (reference sequence). CDR3 coding DNA: TGTGCCAGCAGCTTATCAAGCGGGAGAGCTAGCAATGAGCAGTTCTTC. Translating gives CASSLSSGRASNEQFF.

This clonotype was observed many times. The chain links TRBV20-1 to TRBJ1-4; the D gene is possibly TRBD1 (5 bases). Germline V gene sequence: CDR1 DFQATT, CDR2 SNEGSKA (reference sequence). The CDR3 runs to 14 residues. Trimming removed 5 bases at V and 3 bases at J, with 13 bases between. The CDR3 region has the DNA TGCAGTGCTGAGGAGGGGCATGCTAATGAAAAACTGTTTTTT. Residues: CSAEEGHANEKLFF.

Worth noting for this clonotype: A much bigger clone sits one base away, suggesting this may be a read error. The chain combines TRBV5-4 with TRBJ1-2; D is unclear. Deletions cut 5 bases from V and 4 bases from J, with 15 bases between. The CDR3 spans 14 residues. Looked up from germline, CDR1 is SGHNT and CDR2 is YYREEE (reference sequence). The CDR3 protein is CASRHMTGSYGYTF. In DNA form, the CDR3 reads TGTGCCAGCAGACACATGACGGGGAGCTATGGCTACACCTTC.

There are many counts of this clonotype. The chain couples TRBV12-3 or TRBV12-4 to TRBJ2-7, with TRBD1 identical over 8 bases. J gave up 3 bases and V 6 bases, and 7 bases lay outside the gene matches. This CDR3 comprises 14 residues. DNA of the CDR3: TGTGCCAGCAGCCCCCGGGACAGGATCTACGAGCAGTACTTC. Translating gives CASSPRDRIYEQYF.

Details on this clonotype: A read error is likely, as this CDR3 ends without the conserved phenylalanine or tryptophan. The DNA is omitted, as the CDR3 cannot be located on it reliably, and the CDR3 follows TCRdb's listing. The V and J genes are TRBV5-1 and TRBJ2-6; the D call TRBD1 from the table was never checked on the DNA. The germline CDR1 and CDR2 sequences are SGHRS and YFSETQ. The CDR3 sequence runs 10 residues, both termini included. The CDR3 is CASSLEGGTS.

At least ten counts were recorded for this clonotype. This chain connects TRBV29-1 to TRBJ2-7; a weak D match, TRBD1 (5 bases). V was pared by 3 bases and J by 4 bases, with 19 bases between. The germline V gene encodes CDR1 SQVTM and CDR2 ANQGSEA. The CDR3 spans 15 residues. CDR3 amino acids: CSVEGPRGPPYEQYF. The CDR3, as DNA: TGCAGCGTTGAGGGGCCAAGGGGCCCTCCTTACGAGCAGTACTTC.

In this sample, this clonotype turned up many times. This rearrangement joins TRBV20-1 to TRBJ1-5; 9 bases map to TRBD1. This CDR3 is 14 amino acids long. The V gene's germline CDR1 is DFQATT and CDR2 SNEGSKA (reference sequence). The junction had 3 bases not matched to a gene; V was cut back by 2 bases and J by 4 bases. CDR3 sequence: CSARNGQGNQPQHF. CDR3 sequence (DNA): TGCAGTGCTAGAAACGGACAGGGGAATCAGCCCCAGCATTTT.

V usage is TRBV2 and J usage is TRBJ2-3, with TRBD2 matching over 8 bases. The germline V gene encodes CDR1 SNHLY and CDR2 FYNNEI. The CDR3 covers 15 residues. The V and J ends lost 1 base and 0 bases, in that order; junction bases with no gene match: 0. This chain's CDR3 is CASSEVAGSTDTQYF. Here the CDR3 DNA reads TGTGCCAGCAGTGAAGTAGCGGGGAGCACAGATACGCAGTATTTT.

The chain combines TRBV7-9 with TRBJ2-2; no clear D gene. CDR3 length: 13 residues. V was cut by 8 bases and J by 3 bases, with 10 bases left in between. Per the germline V gene, CDR1 is SEHNR and CDR2 is FQNEAQ (reference sequence). Here the CDR3 reads CASLTEDTGELFF. The CDR3 DNA follows: TGTGCCAGCTTAACAGAGGACACCGGGGAGCTGTTTTTT.

This clonotype was detected only a few times. The genes are TRBV19 and TRBJ1-2, with D unclear. The CDR3 sequence is 14 residues long. Trimming took 4 bases from V and 3 from J, leaving 12 bases between them. Germline assignment: CDR1 LNHDA and CDR2 SQIVND (reference sequence). The CDR3 DNA follows: TGTGCCAGTAGTAGGGTCCATACGGACTATGGCTACACCTTC. Amino acid sequence: CASSRVHTDYGYTF.

The chain uses TRBV7-9 and TRBJ2-5, with D perhaps matching TRBD1 (6 bases). Trimming removed 6 bases from V and 1 base from J, with 27 bases in between. The CDR3 runs to 19 residues. Germline V gene lookup returns CDR1 SEHNR and CDR2 FQNEAQ (reference sequence). In DNA, the CDR3 is TGTGCCAGCAGTGGAAGACAGGCTAGTCAGCGCATAACCCAAGAGACCCAGTACTTC. This encodes CASSGRQASQRITQETQYF.

The V call is TRBV24-1, the J call TRBJ2-6, with no clear D. The CDR3 is made up of 13 amino acids. Germline V gives CDR1 KGHDR, CDR2 SFDVKD. V shed 5 bases and J shed 4 bases, with 5 bases lying between them. CDR3 DNA: TGTGCCACCAGTGCTAGAGGGGCCAACGTCCTGACTTTC. Protein: CATSARGANVLTF.

The rearrangement joins TRBV5-4 to TRBJ2-5, with D perhaps TRBD1 (6 bases). This CDR3 spans 17 amino acids. The V gene lost 7 bases and the J gene lost 5 bases, with 27 bases spanning the gap. Germline V gene data show CDR1 as SGHNT and CDR2 as YYREEE (reference sequence). CDR3 DNA sequence: TGTGCCAGCTCACCAACGAGGACAGCCTGGGGAAGTGAGACCCAGTACTTC. Encoded protein: CASSPTRTAWGSETQYF.

The chain uses TRBV7-9 and TRBJ2-3; TRBD2 is a possible D gene (7 bases). CDR3 size: 18 residues. Germline V gene sequence: CDR1 SEHNR, CDR2 FQNEAQ (reference sequence). Deletions cut 0 bases from V and 7 bases from J, with 23 bases between. The CDR3 bases are TGTGCCAGCAGCTTAGCGAAAGCGGGACAAGGAATGGGCTATACGCAGTATTTT. Its protein product is CASSLAKAGQGMGYTQYF.

This clonotype was seen only a few times. V is TRBV12-3 or TRBV12-4 and J is TRBJ2-5; D gene ambiguous. Trimming stripped 2 bases from V and 5 bases from J, with 9 bases between. This CDR3 contains 13 residues. The CDR3 sequence is CASSLIQKETQYF. The CDR3 DNA is TGTGCCAGCAGTTTAATTCAGAAGGAGACCCAGTACTTC.

Turning to this clonotype: Without the conserved terminal phenylalanine or tryptophan, this CDR3 likely stems from a read error. No DNA is shown, since the ends of the CDR3 on it are uncertain; the CDR3 is the one TCRdb lists. The chain couples TRBV5-4 to TRBJ2-2; TRBD2, the table's D call, lacks a check against the DNA. The CDR3 contains 15 residues when both ends are counted. Germline assignment: CDR1 SGHNT and CDR2 YYREEE (reference sequence). The CDR3 spells CVSSLTSGGPGELLL.

This clonotype was seen only once. A much larger clonotype is one base distant, so this may be a read error. This chain's CDR3 is CSVQGDYEQYF. The CDR3 coding sequence is TGCAGCGTCCAGGGGGACTACGAGCAGTACTTC. The chain joins TRBV29-1 to TRBJ2-7; 7 bases are a match to TRBD1. Germline V gene sequence: CDR1 SQVTM, CDR2 ANQGSEA. J lost 3 bases, V lost 6 bases, and 2 bases had no gene match. CDR3 length: 11 amino acids.

CDR3 nucleotide sequence: TGTGCCACCAGCAGAGATCTCCCCAGGGCCCAAAGCCGCACAGATACGCAGTATTTT. Translating it yields CATSRDLPRAQSRTDTQYF. The V gene is TRBV15, the J gene TRBJ2-3; D might be TRBD1 (5 bases). The CDR3 has 19 residues. Germline lookup yields CDR1 LNHNV and CDR2 YYDKDF (reference sequence). V lost 0 bases and J lost 1, with 20 bases in between.

At least ten counts were recorded for this clonotype. The V call is TRBV19, the J call TRBJ1-1, with D unresolved. V was trimmed by 7 bases and J by 6 bases, leaving 12 bases between them. Germline assignment: CDR1 LNHDA and CDR2 SQIVND (reference sequence). The CDR3 totals 12 residues. CDR3 loop: CASTAGRAEAFF. The CDR3 DNA is TGTGCCAGTACGGCAGGTCGCGCTGAAGCTTTCTTT.

The chain uses TRBV13 and TRBJ2-7; D is unresolved. This CDR3 has 14 residues. The ends were cut back, 5 bases at V and 7 bases at J, with 18 bases in the middle. Germline V lookup: CDR1 PRHDT, CDR2 FYEKMQ (reference sequence). The DNA for the CDR3 is TGTGCCAGCAGCGTAGTTGGATCCTCCGGGGAGCAGTACTTC. It codes for CASSVVGSSGEQYF.

This clonotype occurred many times. The CDR3 loop is CASSESGANVLTF. The CDR3 nucleotides are TGTGCCAGCAGTGAATCCGGGGCCAACGTCCTGACTTTC. This chain uses TRBV2 with TRBJ2-6; D is unclear. The CDR3 is 13 residues long. Trimming shortened V by 2 bases and J by 4 bases, and 3 bases separated the two germline ends. The germline CDR1 and CDR2 sequences are SNHLY and FYNNEI.